This T cell receptor beta chain stems from a study of cytomegalovirus exposure and HLA in healthy donors. Notes on the study in general: According to the study, roughly 160 TCR beta chains were cytomegalovirus-associated. Later genetic work tied a missense DCLRE1C variant to beta-chain V and J trimming. The classifier, whose performance was assessed in both the original and validation cohorts, reportedly diagnosed cytomegalovirus status with high specificity and sensitivity.

Primers: 60 Vbeta forward and 13 Jbeta reverse. The repertoire was sequenced with immunoSEQ multiplex PCR; TCRdb's copy has only in-frame clones and lacks some. The repertoire holds under 200,000 clones, with approximately 79% as singletons. A word on this clone: Its antigen is unknown.

The CDR3 loop spans 13 amino acids. Trimming took off 5 bases at V and 2 bases at J, with 10 bases between the two ends. CDR1 is KGHSH, CDR2 LQKENI, per germline. The sample comprised PBMCs. The chain has TRBV18 and TRBJ2-7; the D gene is possibly TRBD1 (5 bases). This clonotype was sampled from a human donor in good health. CDR3 DNA sequence: TGTGCCAGCTCATTACAGGACGCCTACGAGCAGTACTTC. Protein: CASSLQDAYEQYF.